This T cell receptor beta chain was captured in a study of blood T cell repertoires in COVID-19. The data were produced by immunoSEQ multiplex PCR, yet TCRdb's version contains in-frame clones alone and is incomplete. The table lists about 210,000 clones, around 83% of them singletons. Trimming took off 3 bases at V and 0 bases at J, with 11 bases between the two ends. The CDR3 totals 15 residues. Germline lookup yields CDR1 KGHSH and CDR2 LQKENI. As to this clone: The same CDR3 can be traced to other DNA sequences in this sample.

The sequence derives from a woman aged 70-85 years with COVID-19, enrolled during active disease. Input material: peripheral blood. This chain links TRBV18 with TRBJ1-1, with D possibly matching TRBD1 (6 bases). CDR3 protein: CASSPIGDMNTEAFF. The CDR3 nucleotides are TGTGCCAGCTCACCGATAGGGGACATGAACACTGAAGCTTTCTTT.